Listed below are T cell receptor beta chains from one sample, sequenced in a study of chemoradiotherapy in HPV16-positive cancers. Sequencing was performed with immunoSEQ multiplex PCR; in TCRdb, only in-frame clones are kept and a portion is missing. This table holds around 15,000 clones, roughly 79% found once. This specimen was acquired from a patient who underwent chemoradiotherapy. The origin of the receptors is a human donor with HPV-associated anogenital cancer. Both conserved end residues are part of each CDR3. Each record gives: clone size, V gene, J gene, D gene, CDR3 protein, CDR3 DNA. A D gene is named only where the DNA matches it firmly. The size of a clone is reported for some rows only, either as once, few or many, or as a class for expanded clones.

-	TRBV18	TRBJ2-7	-	CASSLRTSHDEQYF	TGTGCCAGCTCACTCAGGACGTCTCACGACGAGCAGTACTTC
-	TRBV12-5	TRBJ2-5	TRBD2	CASSYGRTSGGQETQYF	TGTGCTAGTTCCTATGGGAGAACTAGCGGGGGCCAAGAGACCCAGTACTTC
-	TRBV19	TRBJ1-5	TRBD1	CASSTSGTGVRNQPQHF	TGTGCCAGTAGTACCTCCGGGACAGGGGTCCGCAATCAGCCCCAGCATTTT
-	TRBV4-1	TRBJ1-1	TRBD1	CASSQGRGQVTEAFF	TGCGCCAGCAGCCAAGGTAGGGGACAGGTAACTGAAGCTTTCTTT
-	TRBV4-3	TRBJ2-1	-	CASSQDAGSSYNEQFF	TGCGCCAGCAGCCAAGATGCGGGGAGCTCCTACAATGAGCAGTTCTTC
-	TRBV19	TRBJ2-2	-	CASRRGNTGELFF	TGTGCCAGTCGAAGGGGGAACACCGGGGAGCTGTTTTTT
-	TRBV7-2	TRBJ1-2	-	CASSPRANYGYTF	TGTGCCAGCAGCCCCAGGGCTAACTATGGCTACACCTTC
-	TRBV28	TRBJ2-7	-	CASSFQNYEQYF	TGTGCCAGCAGTTTCCAAAACTACGAGCAGTACTTC
few	TRBV16	TRBJ1-4	-	CASSQATTGSREKLFF	TGTGCCAGCAGCCAAGCCACGACAGGTTCTCGTGAAAAACTGTTTTTT
-	TRBV6-1	TRBJ1-3	-	CASRSASGNTIYF	TGTGCCAGCAGGTCTGCCTCTGGAAACACCATATATTTT
-	TRBV28	TRBJ2-5	-	CASTPPRGAQYF	TGTGCCAGCACCCCCCCAAGGGGGGCCCAGTACTTC
-	TRBV7-9	TRBJ1-2	TRBD1	CASSVTGGGGYGYTF	TGTGCCAGCAGCGTAACAGGGGGCGGAGGTTATGGCTACACCTTC
once	TRBV4-2	TRBJ2-7	-	CASSQDWGGLYYEQYF	TGTGCCAGCAGCCAAGATTGGGGGGGGCTTTACTACGAGCAGTACTTC
-	TRBV7-2	TRBJ1-2	-	CASSGSGGIATYGYTF	TGTGCCAGCAGCGGTAGTGGGGGGATTGCAACCTATGGCTACACCTTC
-	TRBV6-1	TRBJ2-7	TRBD1	CASSPETGSYEQYF	TGTGCCAGCAGTCCAGAGACAGGGTCCTACGAGCAGTACTTC
-	TRBV6-5	TRBJ1-6	-	CASSSAKQGNSPLHF	TGTGCCAGCAGTAGCGCTAAACAGGGTAACTCACCCCTCCACTTT
-	TRBV28	TRBJ2-1	-	CASSRPQGIAYNEQFF	TGTGCCAGCAGTCGGCCACAGGGAATAGCCTACAATGAGCAGTTCTTC
once	TRBV30	TRBJ2-5	-	CAWSPGTMYQETQYF	TGTGCCTGGTCCCCCGGGACAATGTACCAAGAGACCCAGTACTTC
-	TRBV20-1	TRBJ2-7	-	CSAGSVYEQYF	TGCAGTGCTGGGTCCGTCTACGAGCAGTACTTC
few	TRBV29-1	TRBJ1-2	-	CSVYRDSGYTF	TGCAGCGTCTACAGGGATTCGGGCTACACCTTC
-	TRBV18	TRBJ1-1	-	CASSQAPLAEAFF	TGTGCCAGCTCCCAGGCACCACTCGCTGAAGCTTTCTTT
-	TRBV4-2	TRBJ1-2	-	CASSQPGEGSYGYTF	TGTGCCAGCAGCCAACCAGGGGAGGGTAGCTATGGCTACACCTTC
-	TRBV2	TRBJ1-1	-	CASSVGEFTEAFF	TGTGCCAGCAGTGTTGGGGAATTCACTGAAGCTTTCTTT
-	TRBV2	TRBJ2-2	TRBD2	CASSASLAGANTGELFF	TGTGCCAGCAGTGCCTCTCTAGCGGGGGCGAACACCGGGGAGCTGTTTTTT
-	TRBV29-1	TRBJ2-2	-	CSAAGDRSTGELFF	TGCAGCGCCGCCGGAGATAGGAGCACCGGGGAGCTGTTTTTT
once	TRBV10-3	TRBJ1-6	-	CAISEGYTPLHF	TGTGCCATCAGTGAAGGTTATACACCCCTCCACTTT
-	TRBV7-6	TRBJ1-1	-	CASSLARVGAEAFF	TGTGCCAGCAGCTTAGCCAGGGTGGGGGCTGAAGCTTTCTTT
-	TRBV14	TRBJ1-2	TRBD1	CASSQELDRVSCGYTF	TGTGCCAGCAGCCAAGAACTTGACAGGGTAAGTTGTGGCTACACCTTC
few	TRBV27	TRBJ1-5	-	CASSLKGYQPQHF	TGTGCCAGCAGTTTAAAGGGGTATCAGCCCCAGCATTTT
-	TRBV19	TRBJ2-7	-	CASSMRPDSYYEQYF	TGTGCCAGTAGTATGCGCCCGGACAGTTACTACGAGCAGTACTTC
-	TRBV6-1	TRBJ2-7	-	CASRAAFVGYYEQYF	TGTGCCAGCAGGGCAGCATTTGTAGGCTACTACGAGCAGTACTTC
few	TRBV5-6	TRBJ1-2	-	CASSFGGGYTF	TGTGCCAGCAGCTTCGGGGGTGGCTACACCTTC
-	TRBV7-9	TRBJ1-2	-	CASSVGQPTNYGYTF	TGTGCCAGCAGCGTTGGACAGCCTACTAACTATGGCTACACCTTC
-	TRBV19	TRBJ2-5	-	CASSPGVSETQYF	TGTGCCAGTAGTCCAGGGGTTTCAGAGACCCAGTACTTC
-	TRBV9	TRBJ1-6	TRBD1	CASSVGQGLDSPLHF	TGTGCCAGCAGCGTCGGACAGGGGTTGGATTCACCCCTCCACTTT
-	TRBV6-5	TRBJ1-2	TRBD1	CASSNRQGRGYTF	TGTGCCAGCAGTAACCGACAGGGGCGAGGCTACACCTTC
-	TRBV30	TRBJ1-6	-	CAWSRDQANSPLHF	TGTGCCTGGTCCCGGGACCAGGCTAATTCACCCCTCCACTTT
-	TRBV6-7	TRBJ2-1	TRBD1	CASSYSTGGNEQFF	TGTGCCAGCAGTTACTCGACAGGGGGCAATGAGCAGTTCTTC
once	TRBV5-1	TRBJ1-4	TRBD1	CASSLVGQSNEKLFF	TGCGCCAGCAGCTTGGTGGGACAGTCTAATGAAAAACTGTTTTTT
-	TRBV7-8	TRBJ2-2	-	CASSLLLQNTGELFF	TGTGCCAGCAGCTTACTACTACAGAACACCGGGGAGCTGTTTTTT
-	TRBV27	TRBJ1-1	TRBD1	CASSLFGTGDEAFF	TGTGCCAGCAGTTTATTTGGGACAGGGGATGAAGCTTTCTTT
-	TRBV7-9	TRBJ1-1	-	CASSLGGGPPEAFF	TGTGCCAGCAGCTTAGGAGGGGGTCCACCTGAAGCTTTCTTT
-	TRBV6-6	TRBJ2-7	TRBD2	CASRGRGTNEQYF	TGTGCCAGTCGCGGGAGGGGGACGAACGAGCAGTACTTC
-	TRBV6-5	TRBJ2-7	-	CASSSSSGGTHEQYF	TGTGCCAGCAGTTCGTCCTCGGGGGGCACCCACGAGCAGTACTTC
few	TRBV29-1	TRBJ1-3	-	CSAAPGVSGNTIYF	TGCAGCGCCGCCCCGGGGGTCTCTGGAAACACCATATATTTT
-	TRBV7-9	TRBJ1-3	-	CASSFSISGNTIYF	TGTGCCAGCAGCTTTTCTATCTCTGGAAACACCATATATTTT
-	TRBV6-1	TRBJ1-1	-	CASSAKTGRLNTEAFF	TGTGCCAGCAGTGCGAAAACGGGTAGATTGAACACTGAAGCTTTCTTT
-	TRBV20-1	TRBJ2-3	-	CSGWDYTQYF	TGCAGTGGTTGGGACTATACGCAGTATTTT
-	TRBV28	TRBJ2-2	TRBD2	CASSLWELAGGPGELFF	TGTGCCAGCAGTTTATGGGAACTAGCGGGGGGGCCCGGGGAGCTGTTTTTT
-	TRBV5-8	TRBJ2-3	-	CASPSLGGARSTDTQYF	TGTGCCAGCCCATCCTTGGGCGGGGCACGAAGCACAGATACGCAGTATTTT
-	TRBV6-5	TRBJ1-5	TRBD1	CASSAGTGFQPQHF	TGTGCCAGCAGTGCCGGGACAGGGTTTCAGCCCCAGCATTTT
few	TRBV7-9	TRBJ2-7	-	CASSLAQGSYYEQYF	TGTGCCAGCAGCTTAGCGCAGGGCAGCTACTACGAGCAGTACTTC
-	TRBV2	TRBJ2-2	TRBD2	CASSYRLAGGSGELFF	TGTGCCAGCAGTTACCGACTAGCGGGGGGGTCGGGGGAGCTGTTTTTT
-	TRBV6-6	TRBJ1-1	TRBD1	CASSYSGQGELRF	TGTGCCAGCAGTTACTCGGGACAGGGGGAACTCAGGTTT
-	TRBV5-1	TRBJ2-7	TRBD1	CASSLASGTGGGGEQYF	TGCGCCAGCAGCTTGGCCTCCGGGACAGGGGGCGGGGGCGAGCAGTACTTC
-	TRBV19	TRBJ1-2	TRBD1	CASRYRGQAANYGYTF	TGTGCCAGTAGATATAGAGGACAGGCCGCCAACTATGGCTACACCTTC
-	TRBV11-2	TRBJ2-7	-	CASSGTRRRGRNHEQYF	TGTGCCAGCAGCGGAACCCGGCGGCGGGGGCGAAACCACGAGCAGTACTTC
-	TRBV6-5	TRBJ2-7	-	CASSYSPPTEIREQYF	TGTGCCAGCAGTTACTCGCCCCCTACAGAAATTCGCGAGCAGTACTTC